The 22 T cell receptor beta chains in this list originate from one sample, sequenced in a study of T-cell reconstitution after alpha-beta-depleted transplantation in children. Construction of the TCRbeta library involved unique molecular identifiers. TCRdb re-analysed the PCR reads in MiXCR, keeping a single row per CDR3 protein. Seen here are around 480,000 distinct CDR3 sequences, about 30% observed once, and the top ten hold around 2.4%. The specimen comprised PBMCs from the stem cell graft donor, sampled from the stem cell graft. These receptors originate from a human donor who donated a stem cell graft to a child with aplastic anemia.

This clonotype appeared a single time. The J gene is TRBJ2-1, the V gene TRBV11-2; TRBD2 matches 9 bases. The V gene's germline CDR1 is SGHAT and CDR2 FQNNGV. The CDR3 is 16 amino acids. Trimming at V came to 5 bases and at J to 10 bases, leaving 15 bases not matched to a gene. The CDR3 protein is CASSPSPGGRAAEQFF. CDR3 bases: TGTGCCAGCAGCCCCAGCCCTGGCGGGAGGGCCGCCGAGCAGTTCTTC.

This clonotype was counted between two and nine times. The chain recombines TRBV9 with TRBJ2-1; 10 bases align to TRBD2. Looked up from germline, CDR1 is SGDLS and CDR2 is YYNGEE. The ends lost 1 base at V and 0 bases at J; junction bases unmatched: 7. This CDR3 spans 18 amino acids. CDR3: CASSVSSGGGSSYNEQFF. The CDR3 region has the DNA TGTGCCAGCAGCGTATCTAGCGGGGGCGGGTCCTCCTACAATGAGCAGTTCTTC.

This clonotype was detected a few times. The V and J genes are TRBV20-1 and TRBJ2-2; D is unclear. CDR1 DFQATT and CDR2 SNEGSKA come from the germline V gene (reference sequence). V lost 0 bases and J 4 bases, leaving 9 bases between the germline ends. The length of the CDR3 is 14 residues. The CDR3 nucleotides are TGCAGTGCTAGAGACGAGGCCTTCACCGGGGAGCTGTTTTTT. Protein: CSARDEAFTGELFF.

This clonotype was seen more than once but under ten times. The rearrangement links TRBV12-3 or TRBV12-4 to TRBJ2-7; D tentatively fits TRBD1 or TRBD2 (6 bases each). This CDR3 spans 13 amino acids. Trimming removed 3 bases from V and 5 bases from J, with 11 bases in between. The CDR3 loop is CASSLWGANEQYV. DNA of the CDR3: TGTGCCAGCAGTTTGTGGGGGGCTAACGAGCAGTACGTC.

The CDR3 loop is CASSERQATYGYTF. The CDR3 DNA sequence: TGTGCCAGCAGTGAACGGCAGGCTACGTATGGCTACACCTTC. V usage is TRBV6-1 and J usage is TRBJ1-2; D unclear. The CDR3 loop spans 14 amino acids. Per germline, CDR1 MNHNS and CDR2 SASEGT. V was trimmed by 2 bases and J by 5 bases, leaving 12 bases between them.

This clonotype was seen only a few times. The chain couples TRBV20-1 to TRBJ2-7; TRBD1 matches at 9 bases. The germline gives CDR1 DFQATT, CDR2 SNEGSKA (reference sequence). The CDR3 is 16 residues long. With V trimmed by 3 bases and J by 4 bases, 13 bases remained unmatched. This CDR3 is CSASGPGTGKAYEQYF. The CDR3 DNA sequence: TGCAGTGCTAGTGGGCCCGGGACAGGGAAGGCGTACGAGCAGTACTTC.

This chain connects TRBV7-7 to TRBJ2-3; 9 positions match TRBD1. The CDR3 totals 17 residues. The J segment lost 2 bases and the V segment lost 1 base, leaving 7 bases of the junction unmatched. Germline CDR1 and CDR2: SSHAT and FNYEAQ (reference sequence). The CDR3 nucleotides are TGTGCCAGCAGCTTAGTGACAGGGGGGGGGTCCACAGATACGCAGTATTTT. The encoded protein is CASSLVTGGGSTDTQYF.

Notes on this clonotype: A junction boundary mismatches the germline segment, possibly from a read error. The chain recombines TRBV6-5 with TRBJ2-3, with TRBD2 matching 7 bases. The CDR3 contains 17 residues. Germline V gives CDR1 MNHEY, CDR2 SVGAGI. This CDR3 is CASSYRLAASSTDAQYF. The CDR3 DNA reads TGTGCCAGCAGTTATAGGCTAGCGGCTTCTAGCACAGATGCGCAGTATTTT.

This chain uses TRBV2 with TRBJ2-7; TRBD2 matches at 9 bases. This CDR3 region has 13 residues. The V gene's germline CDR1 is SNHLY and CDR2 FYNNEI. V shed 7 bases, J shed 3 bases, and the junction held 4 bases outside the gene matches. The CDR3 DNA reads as TGTGCCAGCATCCATAGCGGGAGCTACGAGCAGTACTTC. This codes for CASIHSGSYEQYF.

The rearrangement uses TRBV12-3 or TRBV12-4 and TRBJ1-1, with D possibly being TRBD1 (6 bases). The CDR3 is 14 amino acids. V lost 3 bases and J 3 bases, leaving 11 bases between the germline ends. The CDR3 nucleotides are TGTGCCAGCAGTTTCGAAGGGGGGTACACTGAAGCTTTCTTT. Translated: CASSFEGGYTEAFF.

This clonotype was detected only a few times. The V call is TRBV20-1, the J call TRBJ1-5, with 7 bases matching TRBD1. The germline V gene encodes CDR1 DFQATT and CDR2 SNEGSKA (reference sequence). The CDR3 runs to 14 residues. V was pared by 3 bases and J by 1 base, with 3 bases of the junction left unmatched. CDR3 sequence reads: CSARTGMSNQPQHF. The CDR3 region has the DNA TGCAGTGCTAGGACAGGGATGAGCAATCAGCCCCAGCATTTT.

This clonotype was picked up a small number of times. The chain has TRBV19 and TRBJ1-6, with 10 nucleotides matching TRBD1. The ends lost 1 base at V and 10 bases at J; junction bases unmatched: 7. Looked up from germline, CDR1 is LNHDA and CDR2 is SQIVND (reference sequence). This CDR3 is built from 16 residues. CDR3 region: CASSIALGQGNSPLHF. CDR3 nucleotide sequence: TGTGCCAGTAGTATAGCCCTGGGACAGGGGAACTCACCCCTCCACTTT.

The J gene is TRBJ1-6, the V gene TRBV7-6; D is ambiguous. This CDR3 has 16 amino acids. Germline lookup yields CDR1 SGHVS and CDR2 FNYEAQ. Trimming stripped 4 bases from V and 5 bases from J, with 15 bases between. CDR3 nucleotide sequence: TGTGCCAGCAGCTCTCTAGCCGGAGCGAATAATTCACCCCTCCACTTT. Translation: CASSSLAGANNSPLHF. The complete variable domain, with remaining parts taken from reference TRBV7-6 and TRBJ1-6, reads GAGVSQSPRYKVTKRGQDVALRCDPISGHVSLYWYRQALGQGPEFLTYFNYEAQQDKSGLPNDRFSAERPEGSISTLTIQRTEQRDSAMYRCASSSLAGANNSPLHFGNGTRLTVT.

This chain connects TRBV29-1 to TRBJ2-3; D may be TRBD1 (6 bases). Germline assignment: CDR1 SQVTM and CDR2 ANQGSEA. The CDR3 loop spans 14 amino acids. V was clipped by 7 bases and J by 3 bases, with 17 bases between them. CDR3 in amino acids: CSALTQGKTDTQYF. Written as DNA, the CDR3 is TGCAGCGCCCTAACACAGGGCAAGACAGATACGCAGTATTTT.

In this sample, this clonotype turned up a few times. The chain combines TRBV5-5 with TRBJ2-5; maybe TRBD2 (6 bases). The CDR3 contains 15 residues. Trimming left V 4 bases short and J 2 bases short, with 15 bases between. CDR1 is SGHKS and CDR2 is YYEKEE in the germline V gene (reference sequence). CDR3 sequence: CASSPGGLLQETQYF. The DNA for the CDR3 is TGTGCCAGCAGCCCAGGAGGGCTGCTACAAGAGACCCAGTACTTC.

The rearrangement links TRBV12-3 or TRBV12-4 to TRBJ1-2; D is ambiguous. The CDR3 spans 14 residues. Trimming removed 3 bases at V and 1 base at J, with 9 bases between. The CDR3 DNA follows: TGTGCCAGCAGTTTGGGCAGCTATAACTATGGCTACACCTTC. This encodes CASSLGSYNYGYTF.

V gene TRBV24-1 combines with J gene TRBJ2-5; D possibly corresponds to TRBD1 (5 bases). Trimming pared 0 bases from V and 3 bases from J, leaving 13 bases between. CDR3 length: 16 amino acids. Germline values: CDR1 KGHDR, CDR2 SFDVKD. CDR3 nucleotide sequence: TGTGCCACCAGTGATTTGCAAGGGGCGCAGAAAGAGACCCAGTACTTC. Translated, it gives CATSDLQGAQKETQYF.

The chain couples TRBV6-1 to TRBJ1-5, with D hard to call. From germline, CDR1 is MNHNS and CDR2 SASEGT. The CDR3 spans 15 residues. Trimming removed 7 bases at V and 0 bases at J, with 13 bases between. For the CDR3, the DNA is TGTGCCAGCACCGGACTGGTTTATAGCAATCAGCCCCAGCATTTT. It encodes CASTGLVYSNQPQHF.

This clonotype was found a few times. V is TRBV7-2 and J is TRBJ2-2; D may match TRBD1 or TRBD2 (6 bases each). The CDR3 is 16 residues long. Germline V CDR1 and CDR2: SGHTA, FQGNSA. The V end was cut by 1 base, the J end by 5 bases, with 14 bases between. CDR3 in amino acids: CASSLVDGGTTGELFF. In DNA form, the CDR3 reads TGTGCCAGCAGCTTAGTAGACGGCGGGACAACCGGGGAGCTGTTTTTT. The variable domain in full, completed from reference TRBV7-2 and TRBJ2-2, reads GAGVSQSPSNKVTEKGKDVELRCDPISGHTALYWYRQSLGQGLEFLIYFQGNSAPDKSGLPSDRFSAERTGGSVSTLTIQRTQQEDSAVYLCASSLVDGGTTGELFFGEGSRLTVL.

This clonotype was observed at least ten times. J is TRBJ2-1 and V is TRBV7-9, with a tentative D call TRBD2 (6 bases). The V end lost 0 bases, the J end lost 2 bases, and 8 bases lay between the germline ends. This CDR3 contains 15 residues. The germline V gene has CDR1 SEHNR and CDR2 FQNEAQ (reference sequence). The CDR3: CASSLASGAYNEQFF. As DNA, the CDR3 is TGTGCCAGCAGCTTAGCTAGCGGAGCCTACAATGAGCAGTTCTTC.

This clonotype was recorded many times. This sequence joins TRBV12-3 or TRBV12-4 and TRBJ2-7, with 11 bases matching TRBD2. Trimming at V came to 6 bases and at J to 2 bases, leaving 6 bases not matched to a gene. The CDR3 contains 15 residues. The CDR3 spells CASSRGLAGAYEQYF. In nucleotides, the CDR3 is TGTGCCAGCAGCCGCGGACTAGCGGGTGCCTACGAGCAGTACTTC.

Here the CDR3 reads CASSLGAGDQPQHF. For the CDR3, the DNA is TGTGCCAGCAGCTTAGGCGCAGGGGATCAGCCCCAGCATTTT. V gene TRBV7-2 combines with J gene TRBJ1-5; D is possibly TRBD1 (6 bases). Trimming removed 1 base at V and 5 bases at J, with 9 bases between. Germline CDR1 is SGHTA and CDR2 is FQGNSA. The CDR3 is 14 amino acids.